The 7 T cell receptor beta chains listed next were all sequenced from one sample in a study of T cell responses to AZD1222 COVID-19 vaccine. The assay was immunoSEQ multiplex PCR, and TCRdb's table has in-frame clones only and misses some. The table lists about 180,000 clones, more than 75% of them singletons. The sequencing here drew on peripheral blood, taken 28 days after the second AZD1222 dose. The receptors were gathered from an adult who received the AZD1222 COVID-19 vaccine.

The chain combines TRBV7-2 with TRBJ1-5; D is possibly TRBD1 (6 bases). The V gene's germline CDR1 is SGHTA and CDR2 FQGNSA. This CDR3 has 15 residues. The V and J ends lost 3 bases and 5 bases respectively, with 14 bases between them. CDR3 DNA: TGTGCCAGCAGCTTGACCCAGGGGCCCTATCAGCCCCAGCATTTT. Encoded protein: CASSLTQGPYQPQHF.

This clone was picked up one time. The chain employs TRBV18 and TRBJ2-7, with unresolved D. In germline, CDR1 is KGHSH, CDR2 LQKENI. Trimming pared 3 bases from V and 3 bases from J, leaving 9 bases between. The CDR3 spans 13 residues. The CDR3 coding sequence is TGTGCCAGCTCACCTCCCGGAAACTACGAGCAGTACTTC. Translation gives CASSPPGNYEQYF.

The chain carries TRBV2 and TRBJ2-3; D not certain. This CDR3 is built from 12 residues. The germline V and J ends were trimmed by 6 bases and 4 bases, with 8 bases remaining between them. The V gene's germline CDR1 is SNHLY and CDR2 FYNNEI. The CDR3 bases are TGTGCCAGCAGAGACCCGGCAGATACGCAGTATTTT. As protein: CASRDPADTQYF.

This chain uses TRBV2 with TRBJ2-7; no definite D call. The CDR3 runs 15 residues. The V end lost 4 bases, the J end lost 0 bases, and 13 bases lay between the germline ends. The germline gives CDR1 SNHLY, CDR2 FYNNEI. The CDR3, as DNA: TGTGCCAGCAGTGCTTCTGCGGTTCGCTCCTACGAGCAGTACTTC. Protein sequence: CASSASAVRSYEQYF. Together with reference TRBV2 and TRBJ2-7, the CDR3 gives the full variable domain: EPEVTQTPSHQVTQMGQEVILRCVPISNHLYFYWYRQILGQKVEFLVSFYNNEISEKSEIFDDQFSVERPDGSNFTLKIRSTKLEDSAMYFCASSASAVRSYEQYFGPGTRLTVT.

In regard to this clone: One end of the junction varies from germline; a read error may be responsible. This chain uses TRBV7-2 with TRBJ2-1; 8 positions agree with TRBD2. Germline V gene data show CDR1 as SGHTA and CDR2 as FQGNSA. The CDR3 covers 13 residues. In DNA, the CDR3 is TGTGCCAGCAGTTTAGCGGGGATCAATGAGCAGTTCTTC. This encodes CASSLAGINEQFF.

The chain has TRBV28 and TRBJ2-6, with 7 bases aligning to TRBD1. The CDR3 is 16 residues long. The ends lost 2 bases at V and 0 bases at J; junction bases unmatched: 1. Germline V gene lookup returns CDR1 MDHEN and CDR2 SYDVKM. CDR3 sequence reads: CASSLAGGSGANVLTF. Written as DNA, the CDR3 is TGTGCCAGCAGTTTAGCAGGGGGCTCTGGGGCCAACGTCCTGACTTTC.

The chain uses TRBV7-2 and TRBJ1-2; tentatively, D is TRBD1 (6 bases). Deletions cut 5 bases from V and 5 bases from J, with 18 bases between. The CDR3 has 15 amino acids. Germline lookup yields CDR1 SGHTA and CDR2 FQGNSA. CDR3 bases: TGTGCCAGCAGCCCCGAGGGGGGCAACCGTTATGGCTACACCTTC. Translation gives CASSPEGGNRYGYTF.